The sequence of this T cell receptor (beta chain) was determined in a study of beta chain features in type 1 diabetes. Study context: The study found patients and healthy donors alike in age, gender and cell yields. Study observations and caveats: Any HLA-type effect on TCRB rearrangement remained unresolved here. The naive, central memory and Treg TCRB repertoires showed an apparent similarity that was greater among patients than among healthy donors.

This clone was picked up a small number of times. The antigen remains unidentified. Sequencing targeted expressed TCRB transcripts, as all isolated RNA had been reverse transcribed. The assay was immunoSEQ multiplex PCR, and TCRdb's table has in-frame clones only and misses some. The sample lists some 200,000 clones, roughly a tenth occurring once. The sample comprised central memory CD4+ T cells from blood. This clonotype was sampled from a man aged 18 to 29 in good health.

DNA of the CDR3: TGTGCCTGGAGCGACCCCTCTAGCGGGTCTTACGAGCAGTACTTC. Amino acid sequence: CAWSDPSSGSYEQYF. The rearrangement joins TRBV30 to TRBJ2-7; TRBD2 aligns across 8 bases. The CDR3 covers 15 residues. J gave up 4 bases and V 3 bases, and 11 bases lay outside the gene matches. Germline CDR1 reads GTSNPN; CDR2 reads SVGIG (reference sequence).